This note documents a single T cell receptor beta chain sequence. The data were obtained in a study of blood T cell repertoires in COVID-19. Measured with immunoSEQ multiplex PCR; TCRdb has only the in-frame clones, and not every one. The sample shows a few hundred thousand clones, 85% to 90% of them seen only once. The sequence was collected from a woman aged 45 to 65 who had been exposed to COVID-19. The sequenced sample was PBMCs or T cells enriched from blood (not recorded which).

The CDR3 nucleotides are TGCGCCAGCAGCTCCCCGGGCGGGGGGGTCACCGGGGAGCTGTTTTTT. Residues: CASSSPGGGVTGELFF. V is TRBV5-1 and J is TRBJ2-2; 9 positions match TRBD2. Germline lookup yields CDR1 SGHRS and CDR2 YFSETQ. CDR3 length: 16 amino acids. V lost 3 bases, J lost 4 bases, and 7 bases stayed unmatched.